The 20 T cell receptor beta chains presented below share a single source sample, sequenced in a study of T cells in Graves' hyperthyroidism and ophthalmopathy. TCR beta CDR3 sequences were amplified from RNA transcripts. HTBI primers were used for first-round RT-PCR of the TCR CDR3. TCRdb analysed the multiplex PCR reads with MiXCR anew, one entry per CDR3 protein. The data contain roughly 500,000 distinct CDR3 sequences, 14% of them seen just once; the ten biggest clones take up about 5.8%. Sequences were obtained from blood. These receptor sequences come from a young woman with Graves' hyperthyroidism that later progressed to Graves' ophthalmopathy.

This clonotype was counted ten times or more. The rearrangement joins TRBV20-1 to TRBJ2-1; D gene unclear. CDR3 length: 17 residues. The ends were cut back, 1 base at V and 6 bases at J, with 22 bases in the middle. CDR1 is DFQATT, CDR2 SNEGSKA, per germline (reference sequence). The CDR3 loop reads CSARAVAMSGGSNEQFF. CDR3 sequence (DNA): TGCAGTGCTAGAGCAGTTGCCATGAGTGGTGGCTCCAATGAGCAGTTCTTC.

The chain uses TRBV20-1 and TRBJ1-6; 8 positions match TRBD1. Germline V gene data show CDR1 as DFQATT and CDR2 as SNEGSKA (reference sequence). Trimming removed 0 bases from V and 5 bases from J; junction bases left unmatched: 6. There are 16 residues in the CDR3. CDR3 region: CSARDSTGGNNSPLHF. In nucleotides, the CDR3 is TGCAGTGCTAGAGATAGTACAGGGGGAAATAATTCACCCCTCCACTTT.

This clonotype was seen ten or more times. The DNA of the CDR3 is TGTGCCAGCAGCTTTGGGCCCAGTCCGGGAGCTTTCTTT. Its translation: CASSFGPSPGAFF. The rearrangement joins TRBV7-9 to TRBJ1-1; no definite D call. The CDR3 covers 13 residues. V was shortened by 3 bases and J by 10 bases, with 15 bases between the two germline ends. Germline V lookup: CDR1 SEHNR, CDR2 FQNEAQ (reference sequence).

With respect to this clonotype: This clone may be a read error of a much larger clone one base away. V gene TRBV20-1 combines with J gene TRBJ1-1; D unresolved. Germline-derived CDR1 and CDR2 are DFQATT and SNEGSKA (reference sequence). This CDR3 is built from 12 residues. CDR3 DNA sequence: TGCAGTGCTATCCCCAAGAACACTGAAGCTTCCTTT. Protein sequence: CSAIPKNTEASF.

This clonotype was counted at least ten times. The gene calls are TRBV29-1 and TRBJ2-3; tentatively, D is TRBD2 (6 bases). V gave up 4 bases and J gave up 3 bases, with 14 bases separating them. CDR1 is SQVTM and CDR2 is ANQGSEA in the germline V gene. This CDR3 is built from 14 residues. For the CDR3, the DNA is TGCAGCGTTGGCGTTACCGGGACTACAGATACGCAGTATTTT. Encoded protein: CSVGVTGTTDTQYF.

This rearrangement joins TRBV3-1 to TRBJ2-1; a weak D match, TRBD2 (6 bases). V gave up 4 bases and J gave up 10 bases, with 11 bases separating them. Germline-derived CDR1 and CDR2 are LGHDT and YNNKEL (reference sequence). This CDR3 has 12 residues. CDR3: CASSLRREEQFF. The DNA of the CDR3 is TGTGCCAGCAGCCTAAGGAGGGAAGAGCAGTTCTTC.

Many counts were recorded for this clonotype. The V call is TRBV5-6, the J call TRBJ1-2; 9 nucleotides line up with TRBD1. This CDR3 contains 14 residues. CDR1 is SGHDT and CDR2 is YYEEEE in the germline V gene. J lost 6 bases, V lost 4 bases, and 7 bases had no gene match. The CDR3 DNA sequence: TGTGCCAGCAGCCACCCGGGACAGGGACATGGCTACACCTTC. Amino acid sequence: CASSHPGQGHGYTF. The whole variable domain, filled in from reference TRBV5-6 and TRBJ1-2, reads DAGVTQSPTHLIKTRGQQVTLRCSPKSGHDTVSWYQQALGQGPQFIFQYYEEEERQRGNFPDRFSGHQFPNYSSELNVNALLLGDSALYLCASSHPGQGHGYTFGSGTRLTVV.

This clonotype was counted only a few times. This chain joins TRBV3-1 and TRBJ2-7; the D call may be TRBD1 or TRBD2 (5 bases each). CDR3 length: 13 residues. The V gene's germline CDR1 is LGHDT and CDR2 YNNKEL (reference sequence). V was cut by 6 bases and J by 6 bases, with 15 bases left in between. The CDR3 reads CASSFGGTVEQYF. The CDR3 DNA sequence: TGTGCCAGCAGTTTTGGGGGAACGGTCGAGCAGTACTTC.

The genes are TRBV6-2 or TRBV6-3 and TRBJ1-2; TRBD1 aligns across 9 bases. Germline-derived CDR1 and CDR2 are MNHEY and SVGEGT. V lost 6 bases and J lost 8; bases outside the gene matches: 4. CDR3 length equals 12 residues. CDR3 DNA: TGTGCCAGCAGAGGGGACAGGGAGGGCTACACCTTC. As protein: CASRGDREGYTF.

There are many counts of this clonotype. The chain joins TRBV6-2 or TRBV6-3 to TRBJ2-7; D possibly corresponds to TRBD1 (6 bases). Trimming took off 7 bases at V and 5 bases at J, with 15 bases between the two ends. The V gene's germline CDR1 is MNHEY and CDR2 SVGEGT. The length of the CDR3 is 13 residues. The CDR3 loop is CASTTGGADEQYF. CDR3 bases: TGTGCCAGCACGACAGGTGGAGCGGACGAGCAGTACTTC.

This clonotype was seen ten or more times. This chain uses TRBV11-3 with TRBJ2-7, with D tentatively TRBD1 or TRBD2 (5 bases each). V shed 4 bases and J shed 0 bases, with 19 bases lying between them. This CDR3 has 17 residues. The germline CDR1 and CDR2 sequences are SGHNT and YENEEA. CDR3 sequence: CASSSWTSLAGSYEQYF. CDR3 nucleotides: TGTGCCAGCAGCTCGTGGACAAGCCTAGCCGGCTCCTACGAGCAGTACTTC. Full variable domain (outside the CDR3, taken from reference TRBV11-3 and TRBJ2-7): EAGVVQSPRYKIIEKKQPVAFWCNPISGHNTLYWYLQNLGQGPELLIRYENEEAVDDSQLPKDRFSAERLKGVDSTLKIQPAELGDSAVYLCASSSWTSLAGSYEQYFGPGTRLTVT.

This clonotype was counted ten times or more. The CDR3, as DNA: TGTGCCAGCAGCAAACCAACTAGCCTCTCCTACAATGAGCAGTTCTTC. As protein: CASSKPTSLSYNEQFF. J is TRBJ2-1 and V is TRBV13, with a weak D call TRBD2 (6 bases). This CDR3 has 16 residues. The V end lost 5 bases, the J end lost 0 bases, and 14 bases lay between the germline ends. CDR1 and CDR2 from the germline V gene are PRHDT and FYEKMQ (reference sequence).

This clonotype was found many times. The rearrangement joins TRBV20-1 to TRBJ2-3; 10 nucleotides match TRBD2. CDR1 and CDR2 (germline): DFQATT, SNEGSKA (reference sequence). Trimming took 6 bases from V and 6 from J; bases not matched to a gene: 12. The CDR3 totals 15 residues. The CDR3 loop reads CSALKPSGRRDTQYF. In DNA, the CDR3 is TGCAGTGCCCTAAAACCTAGCGGGAGACGGGATACGCAGTATTTT.

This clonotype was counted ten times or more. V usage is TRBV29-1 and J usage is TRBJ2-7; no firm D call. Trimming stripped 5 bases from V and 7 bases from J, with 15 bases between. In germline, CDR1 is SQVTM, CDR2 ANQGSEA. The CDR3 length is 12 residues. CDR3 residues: CSVSNLVAEQYF. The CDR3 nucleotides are TGCAGCGTTAGTAACCTAGTTGCGGAGCAGTACTTC.

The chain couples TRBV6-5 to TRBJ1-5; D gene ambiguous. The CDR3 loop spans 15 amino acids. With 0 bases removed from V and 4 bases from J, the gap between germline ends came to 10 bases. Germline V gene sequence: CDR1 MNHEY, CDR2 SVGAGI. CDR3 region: CASSYSDGRNQPQHF. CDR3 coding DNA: TGTGCCAGCAGTTACTCAGACGGTCGAAATCAGCCCCAGCATTTT.

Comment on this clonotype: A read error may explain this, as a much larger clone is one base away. CDR3 loop: CASSRQKGEQFF. The DNA for the CDR3 is TGTGCCAGCTCACGTCAAAAGGGAGAGCAGTTCTTC. The chain is built from TRBV18 and TRBJ2-1; no clear D. Trimming removed 4 bases at V and 10 bases at J, with 11 bases between. Germline assignment: CDR1 KGHSH and CDR2 LQKENI. The CDR3 loop spans 12 amino acids.

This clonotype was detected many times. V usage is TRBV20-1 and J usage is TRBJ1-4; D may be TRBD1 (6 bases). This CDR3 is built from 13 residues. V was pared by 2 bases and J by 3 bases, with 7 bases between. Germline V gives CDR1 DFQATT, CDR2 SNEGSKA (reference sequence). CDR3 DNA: TGCAGTGCTAGAAGGACAGCTAATGAAAAACTGTTTTTT. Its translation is CSARRTANEKLFF.

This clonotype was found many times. The CDR3 is CASSPLGDNSPLHF. The DNA for the CDR3 is TGTGCCAGCAGCCCCCTCGGGGATAATTCACCCCTCCACTTT. The chain has TRBV7-8 and TRBJ1-6, with no clear D. The V gene lost 5 bases and the J gene lost 5 bases, with 10 bases spanning the gap. CDR1 and CDR2 (germline): SGHVS, FQNEAQ. There are 14 residues in the CDR3.

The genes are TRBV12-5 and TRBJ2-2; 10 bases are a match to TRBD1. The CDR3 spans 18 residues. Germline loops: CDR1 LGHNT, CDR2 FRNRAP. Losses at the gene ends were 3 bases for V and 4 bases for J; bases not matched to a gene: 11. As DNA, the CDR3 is TGTGCTAGTGGTTTCCGTACCGGGACAGGGGTTATCACCGGGGAGCTGTTTTTT. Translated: CASGFRTGTGVITGELFF.

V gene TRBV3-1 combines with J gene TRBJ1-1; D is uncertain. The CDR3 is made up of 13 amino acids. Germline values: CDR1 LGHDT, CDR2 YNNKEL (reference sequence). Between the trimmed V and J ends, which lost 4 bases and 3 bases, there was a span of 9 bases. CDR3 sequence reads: CASSRLQDTEAFF. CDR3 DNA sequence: TGTGCCAGCAGCCGCCTGCAGGACACTGAAGCTTTCTTT.